This entry features one T cell receptor beta chain sequence. These data come from a study of blood T cell repertoires in COVID-19. Study information: Donors in the United States, Italy and Spain gave samples during acute or convalescent COVID-19.

Germline CDR1 is MNHEY and CDR2 is SMNVEV (reference sequence). CDR3 size: 13 residues. V shed 10 bases and J 10 bases; nucleotides not matched to a gene: 8. In the study's own analysis: Researchers report that nucleated cell counts were estimated from reference gene primer amplification. Sequencing used immunoSEQ multiplex PCR; TCRdb keeps in-frame clones, though not all of them. V, J and clone size derive from that table, while D and trimming were established from the DNA sequence. The sample shows about 480,000 clones, around nine tenths of them seen only once. Cohort 3 donors counted as recovered after two negative PCRs, clearance, or resolved symptoms.

This receptor was identified in a woman aged 60 to 75 who had recovered from COVID-19. The sample consisted of PBMCs or T cells enriched from blood (not recorded which). The chain links TRBV27 to TRBJ2-3, with 13 bases identical to TRBD2. CDR3 sequence: CATGLAGVAAQYF. CDR3 coding DNA: TGTGCCACAGGACTAGCGGGGGTCGCGGCGCAGTATTTT.